These T cell receptor beta chains were read from a single sample in a study of blood T cell repertoires in COVID-19. Profiled with immunoSEQ multiplex PCR; TCRdb holds only in-frame clones, not every one. The data contain a few hundred thousand clones, around nine tenths of them singletons. Sequencing used PBMCs or T cells enriched from blood (not recorded which). The receptor set was obtained from a woman in her twenties or thirties who had recovered from COVID-19. Each CDR3 is given with its conserved first and last residue. D genes are given only for firm matches. Not all rows give a size; the values are once, few, many and, for expanded clones, a class.

.,TRBJ1-1,TRBV19,TRBD1,TGTGCCAGTACTACCCTGCCGGGACAGGGAAGCGGGACTTTCTTT,CASTTLPGQGSGTFF
.,TRBJ1-2,TRBV28,.,TGTGCCAGCAGTTTGAGCTACTATGGCTACACCTTC,CASSLSYYGYTF
.,TRBJ2-7,TRBV7-9,TRBD2,TGTGCCAGCAGCTCCCGGACTAGCGGGAGTTGGTACGAGCAGTACTTC,CASSSRTSGSWYEQYF
.,TRBJ1-1,TRBV19,.,TGTGCCAGTAGTATTGACAAAGGGGCTGAAGCTTTCTTT,CASSIDKGAEAFF
few,TRBJ1-4,TRBV19,.,TGTGCCAGTAGTATGGCTGTCGGGGATTTGGAAAAACTGTTTTTT,CASSMAVGDLEKLFF
.,TRBJ2-7,TRBV28,TRBD1,TGTGCCACCCGAGGCCGACAGGGGCCGAGACCCTCCTACGAGCAGTACTTC,CATRGRQGPRPSYEQYF
once,TRBJ2-1,TRBV6-2/TRBV6-3,TRBD2,TGTGCCAGCAGTTCCATGAAGCGGGAGTATATTTCACGGGGAAATGAGCAGTTCTTC,CASSSMKREYISRGNEQFF
.,TRBJ2-7,TRBV19,TRBD1,TGTGCCAGTAGTACCAGGGGGCGGATCTACGAGCAGTACTTC,CASSTRGRIYEQYF
.,TRBJ2-3,TRBV15,TRBD2,TGTGCCACCAGCAGACGCCTAGCGGGAGAAACAGATACGCAGTATTTT,CATSRRLAGETDTQYF
.,TRBJ1-1,TRBV5-1,.,TGCGCCAGCAGCCCCGGGAACACTGAAGCTTTCTTT,CASSPGNTEAFF
.,TRBJ2-1,TRBV10-3,.,TGTGCCATCAGCCCCATCCAGATGAGCGCCTACAATGAGCAGTTCTTC,CAISPIQMSAYNEQFF
.,TRBJ2-7,TRBV27,.,TGTGCCAGCGGGCCGGCAGGGATCTACGAGCAGTACTTC,CASGPAGIYEQYF
.,TRBJ1-1,TRBV7-9,.,TGTGCCAGCAGCCAAGGAGAATACGGCACTGAAGCTTTCTTT,CASSQGEYGTEAFF
few,TRBJ1-6,TRBV28,.,TGTGCCAGCAGTTTATCAGGGAATTCACCCCTCCACTTT,CASSLSGNSPLHF
.,TRBJ2-1,TRBV5-1,.,TGCGCCAGCAGCTTGGCCGGGTTAGATTCTCACAATGAGCAGTTCTTC,CASSLAGLDSHNEQFF
once,TRBJ2-1,TRBV27,TRBD2,TGTGCCAGCAGTTGGACTAGCATGTACAATGAGCAGTTCTTC,CASSWTSMYNEQFF
.,TRBJ2-1,TRBV5-1,TRBD2,TGCGCCAGCAGCTCCCCGGAGGGGCGGGAGGCGAACAATGAGCAGTTCTTC,CASSSPEGREANNEQFF
.,TRBJ2-7,TRBV7-8,TRBD2,TGTGCCAGCAGCGTCTTGGGGACTAGCGGTTCCTACGAGCAGTACTTC,CASSVLGTSGSYEQYF
.,TRBJ2-1,TRBV7-2,TRBD1,TGTGCCAGCAGCTTTCCCGGGACAGGGGGCGCGGGTTCCTACAATGAGCAGTTCTTC,CASSFPGTGGAGSYNEQFF
.,TRBJ2-3,TRBV2,.,TGTGCCAGCAGTGAATTTCCAGGGGTGGATACGCAGTATTTT,CASSEFPGVDTQYF
.,TRBJ1-1,TRBV11-3,.,TGTGCCAGCAGCTTAACAGGGAACACTGAAGCTTTCTTT,CASSLTGNTEAFF
.,TRBJ2-1,TRBV6-2/TRBV6-3,.,TGTGCCAGCAGTCCCCACCCTGAGAGGGAGTGGTCCTACAATGAGCAGTTCTTC,CASSPHPEREWSYNEQFF
.,TRBJ1-5,TRBV2,TRBD1,TGTGCCAGCAGTGAAGTCAGGGCAGGGGGTTTTCAGCCCCAGCATTTT,CASSEVRAGGFQPQHF
.,TRBJ1-2,TRBV29-1,.,TGCAGCGTTGTTCAGTCCTCTAACTATGGCTACACCTTC,CSVVQSSNYGYTF
.,TRBJ2-7,TRBV27,TRBD2,TGTGCCGAAACTAGCGACTTCTACGAGCAGTACTTC,CAETSDFYEQYF
.,TRBJ1-6,TRBV25-1,.,TGTGCCAGCAGTGTGCAGAATAATTCACCCCTCCACTTT,CASSVQNNSPLHF
.,TRBJ2-7,TRBV7-2,.,TGTGCCAGCAGCTTAAGCGGGACAAGTGCTTCCGAGCAGTACTTC,CASSLSGTSASEQYF
.,TRBJ2-7,TRBV11-3,.,TGTGCCAGCAGCTTCACAGCCTCCTACGAGCAGTACTTC,CASSFTASYEQYF
.,TRBJ1-2,TRBV12-3/TRBV12-4,.,TGTGCCAGCAGGGCCACAGTGGATTACACCTTC,CASRATVDYTF
.,TRBJ2-1,TRBV29-1,.,TGCAGCGTTGAAGGCCAGCTGAAGGGGTACAATGAGCAGTTCTTC,CSVEGQLKGYNEQFF
.,TRBJ2-1,TRBV28,.,TGTGCCAGCACAAATCCGGTTGAGCAGTTCTTC,CASTNPVEQFF
.,TRBJ1-1,TRBV6-5,.,TGTGCCAGCAGTTACTCAAGAGACACTGAAGCTTTCTTT,CASSYSRDTEAFF
.,TRBJ1-2,TRBV5-5,TRBD1,TGTGCCAGCAGCTTGATTGACAGGGACCTCTATGGCTACACCTTC,CASSLIDRDLYGYTF
many,TRBJ1-2,TRBV27,.,TGTGCCAGCAGTTCCAGTCTGGGCTTCTATGGCTACACCTTC,CASSSSLGFYGYTF
.,TRBJ2-7,TRBV5-1,.,TGCGCCAGCAGCTTGGAAATAGCGGTGCTAACCTACGAGCAGTACTTC,CASSLEIAVLTYEQYF
once,TRBJ2-7,TRBV4-1,TRBD2,TGCGCCAGCAGCCAGGGGGGGGCCTACGAGCAGTACTTC,CASSQGGAYEQYF
.,TRBJ1-1,TRBV7-9,.,TGTGCCAGCAGCCTCAGGGATAACACTGAAGCTTTCTTT,CASSLRDNTEAFF
.,TRBJ2-5,TRBV5-1,.,TGCGCCAGCAGCTTTGGGGGCAGGTCAGAGACCCAGTACTTC,CASSFGGRSETQYF
.,TRBJ1-1,TRBV28,.,TGTGCCAGCAGGACCTCGGGGATGAACACTGAAGCTTTCTTT,CASRTSGMNTEAFF
.,TRBJ1-3,TRBV6-5,.,TGTGCCAGCAGTTTGAAAGGGGGCTCTGGAAACACCATATATTTT,CASSLKGGSGNTIYF
.,TRBJ2-2,TRBV18,.,TGTGCCAGCACGCTTGTCGCCGGGGGGCGAGCCGGGGAGCTGTTTTTT,CASTLVAGGRAGELFF
once,TRBJ2-1,TRBV19,TRBD2,TGTGCCAGTGGGTCTAGCGGGAGAAATGAGCAGTTCTTC,CASGSSGRNEQFF
.,TRBJ2-5,TRBV5-1,TRBD1,TGCGCCAGCAGCTTGGCAGGGGGCTCGGAGACCCAGTACTTC,CASSLAGGSETQYF
.,TRBJ2-1,TRBV19,.,TGTGCCAGTAGTATGACCAGCGCCATCTCCTACAATGAGCAGTTCTTC,CASSMTSAISYNEQFF
.,TRBJ1-3,TRBV3-1/TRBV3-2,.,TGTGCCAGCAGCCCCCAGGGTACAAACACCATATATTTT,CASSPQGTNTIYF
.,TRBJ2-1,TRBV19,.,TGTGCCAGCCGCCCAGGGGAAGGGGAACAGTTCTTC,CASRPGEGEQFF
.,TRBJ1-1,TRBV7-9,.,TGTGCCAGCAGCTTAGCGGTTACAGACGCTGAAGCTTTCTTT,CASSLAVTDAEAFF
once,TRBJ1-2,TRBV3-1/TRBV3-2,.,TGTGCCAGCAGCCCCCCGGGGGTTAACTATGGCTACACCTTC,CASSPPGVNYGYTF
.,TRBJ2-1,TRBV11-1,.,TGTGCCAGCAGCTCAAGGACTGGTGGCTACAATGAGCAGTTCTTC,CASSSRTGGYNEQFF
.,TRBJ1-2,TRBV7-2,TRBD1,TGTGCCAGCAGCTTAGGGAATAAGGACAGGAGCTATGGCTACACCTTC,CASSLGNKDRSYGYTF